Presented here are 8 T cell receptor beta chains from one specimen sequenced in a study of T cells in tuberculosis. The data were produced by immunoSEQ multiplex PCR, yet TCRdb's version contains in-frame clones alone and is incomplete. The sample holds about 36,000 clones, about 93% seen once. The specimen was PBMCs. The receptors were sampled from a donor aged 10-29 years with latent tuberculosis or without tuberculosis infection.

The chain employs TRBV5-1 and TRBJ2-3, with TRBD2 matching over 9 bases. This CDR3 has 18 amino acids. Germline trimming cut 2 bases from V and 2 bases from J; bases unmatched to any gene: 12. CDR1 SGHRS and CDR2 YFSETQ come from the germline V gene. The DNA for the CDR3 is TGCGCCAGCAGCTTACGAGAGCGGGAGCGGGGGGCCACAGATACGCAGTATTTT. Amino acid sequence: CASSLRERERGATDTQYF. Full variable domain (rest looked up from reference TRBV5-1 and TRBJ2-3): KAGVTQTPRYLIKTRGQQVTLSCSPISGHRSVSWYQQTPGQGLQFLFEYFSETQRNKGNFPGRFSGRQFSNSRSEMNVSTLELGDSALYLCASSLRERERGATDTQYFGPGTRLTVL.

The chain has TRBV4-1 and TRBJ2-7; D uncertain. From germline, CDR1 is MGHRA and CDR2 YSYEKL. V lost 1 base to trimming and J lost 0 bases, with 7 bases between them. The CDR3 extends over 14 amino acids. The CDR3 nucleotides read TGCGCCAGCAGCCAAGCCTACAGCTCCTACGAGCAGTACTTC. It specifies CASSQAYSSYEQYF.

This clone was seen a handful of times. This sequence joins TRBV27 and TRBJ1-6, with 8 bases identical to TRBD1. Trimming at V came to 5 bases and at J to 10 bases, leaving 10 bases not matched to a gene. The CDR3 sequence is 15 residues long. The germline gives CDR1 MNHEY, CDR2 SMNVEV (reference sequence). CDR3 nucleotides: TGTGCCAGCAGTCCATCGGGACAGGATGAATCACCCCTCCACTTT. Amino acids: CASSPSGQDESPLHF.

The chain recombines TRBV15 with TRBJ2-1; possibly TRBD1 for D (5 bases). The V gene's germline CDR1 is LNHNV and CDR2 YYDKDF (reference sequence). CDR3 length: 16 amino acids. V lost 0 bases and J lost 1, with 10 bases in between. Written as DNA, the CDR3 is TGTGCCACCAGCAGAGATCTGGGGCGGTCCTACAATGAGCAGTTCTTC. Residues: CATSRDLGRSYNEQFF.

Only a few counts were recorded for this clone. This chain connects TRBV5-6 to TRBJ1-2; D is ambiguous. From germline, CDR1 is SGHDT and CDR2 YYEEEE. V lost 4 bases to trimming and J lost 0 bases, with 13 bases between them. This CDR3 is built from 15 residues. The CDR3 DNA reads as TGTGCCAGCAGCCCGGGTGCCGGAGCTAACTATGGCTACACCTTC. Translated: CASSPGAGANYGYTF.

This chain links TRBV9 with TRBJ1-2, with D hard to call. V dropped 0 bases and J dropped 0 bases, with 9 bases sitting between them. CDR1 is SGDLS and CDR2 is YYNGEE in the germline V gene. CDR3 length: 15 residues. In DNA form, the CDR3 reads TGTGCCAGCAGCGTAGCGGTCCTTGCTAACTATGGCTACACCTTC. It yields the protein CASSVAVLANYGYTF.

The chain employs TRBV6-1 and TRBJ2-2, with a tentative D call TRBD2 (6 bases). The V and J ends lost 3 bases and 4 bases respectively, with 6 bases between them. CDR1 and CDR2 from the germline V gene are MNHNS and SASEGT. The CDR3 is made up of 13 amino acids. The CDR3 spells CASSDSGTGELFF. For the CDR3, the DNA is TGTGCCAGCAGTGATAGCGGCACCGGGGAGCTGTTTTTT.

The chain combines TRBV7-9 with TRBJ2-3, with D tentatively TRBD1 (6 bases). The V end was cut by 5 bases, the J end by 3 bases, with 12 bases between. Germline-derived CDR1 and CDR2 are SEHNR and FQNEAQ (reference sequence). This CDR3 has 14 residues. The CDR3 reads CASSPDDRTDTQYF. DNA of the CDR3: TGTGCCAGCAGCCCCGATGACAGGACAGATACGCAGTATTTT.